The 2 T cell receptor beta chains below all came from one sample that was sequenced in a study of cytomegalovirus exposure and HLA in healthy donors. In the PCR, 60 Vbeta and 13 Jbeta primers were used. Generated by immunoSEQ multiplex PCR, the TCRdb table keeps only in-frame clones and is missing some. The profile shows about 160,000 clones, around 74% of them singletons. Sample: PBMCs. These receptors originate from a female donor in good health and CMV-seronegative.

A single count supports this clone. V and J are TRBV19 and TRBJ1-1; TRBD1 aligns across 8 bases. The CDR3 extends over 14 amino acids. Germline V gene lookup returns CDR1 LNHDA and CDR2 SQIVND (reference sequence). V lost 4 bases, J lost 4 bases, and 5 bases stayed unmatched. CDR3 nucleotide sequence: TGTGCCAGTAGTAGTAGTACAGGGGGCACTGAAGCTTTCTTT. Translating gives CASSSSTGGTEAFF.

The rearrangement uses TRBV6-5 and TRBJ1-2; unclear D gene. Germline-derived CDR1 and CDR2 are MNHEY and SVGAGI. Trimming left V 2 bases short and J 7 bases short, with 8 bases between. This CDR3 comprises 12 residues. The CDR3 is CASSYRRGGYTF. The CDR3 DNA reads TGTGCCAGCAGTTACCGCCGAGGTGGCTACACCTTC.